This TCR beta chain is drawn from a study of prognosis after radiotherapy for stage I lung cancer. Study background: Newly diagnosed primary stage I lung tumors occurred in roughly 14 patients, and oligometastatic NSCLC after surgical resection of the primary tumor occurred in about five.

Germline CDR1 and CDR2: SGHRS and YFSETQ. CDR3 length: 15 amino acids. Deletions cut 2 bases from V and 2 bases from J, with 11 bases between. TCR beta CDR3 amplification from genomic DNA was performed by two-round multiplex PCR. TRBV and TRBJ genes each had their own specific primers in first-round PCR. Each CDR3 protein is one row after TCRdb ran MiXCR on the multiplex PCR reads. The sample holds 20,000 to 25,000 distinct CDR3 sequences, around 40% seen once. This clonotype has at least ten counts. The sample here was PBMCs, taken before or after stereotactic body radiation therapy (not recorded which). The rearrangement joins TRBV5-1 to TRBJ1-3; D unclear. The sequence was obtained from a donor at least 50 years old with non-small cell lung cancer. CDR3 nucleotides: TGCGCCAGCAGCTTACCACGGACTCCTGGAAACACCATATATTTT. It specifies CASSLPRTPGNTIYF.